Following are 3 T cell receptor beta chains from one sample sequenced in a study of regulatory T cells in long-lasting Graves disease. Time point meaning: newly diagnosed GD, antithyroid drugs for less than 3 months. RNA extracted from PBMCs served as the sequencing template. The authors built TCR beta libraries using iRepertoire HTBI primers and Arm-PCR of CDR3 regions. TCRdb reanalysed the multiplex PCR reads using MiXCR and keeps one entry per CDR3 protein. The table has roughly 320,000 distinct CDR3 sequences, roughly a sixth seen once. A further study also used this sample, focusing on T cells in Graves' hyperthyroidism and ophthalmopathy.

The sequencing here drew on peripheral blood mononuclear cells (PBMCs), taken at new diagnosis, from a patient treated with antithyroid drugs. The source of these receptors is a man aged 35-49 years with Graves disease.

This clonotype has at least ten counts. The chain combines TRBV5-1 with TRBJ2-1; 11 bases align to TRBD2. The V gene's germline CDR1 is SGHRS and CDR2 YFSETQ. The CDR3 contains 16 residues. Trimming took 6 bases from V and 2 from J; bases not matched to a gene: 7. CDR3 in amino acids: CASTLAGGPTYNEQFF. The CDR3 coding sequence is TGCGCCAGCACCTTAGCGGGGGGGCCGACCTACAATGAGCAGTTCTTC.

The table lists this clonotype with many counts. At one end, the junction sequence differs from germline, possibly due to a read error. V and J are TRBV5-1 and TRBJ2-7, with TRBD2 matching 7 bases. The CDR3 covers 18 residues. Germline CDR1 is SGHRS and CDR2 is YFSETQ. CDR3 DNA: TGCGCCAGCAGCTTGGGGTCGTCGGGGGGACCCCGCTCCTCCGAGCAGTACTTC. Translated: CASSLGSSGGPRSSEQYF. The entire variable domain, with the rest obtained from reference TRBV5-1 and TRBJ2-7, is as follows: KAGVTQTPRYLIKTRGQQVTLSCSPISGHRSVSWYQQTPGQGLQFLFEYFSETQRNKGNFPGRFSGRQFSNSRSEMNVSTLELGDSALYLCASSLGSSGGPRSSEQYFGPGTRLTVT.

The chain carries TRBV5-1 and TRBJ2-2; D not certain. The CDR3 is 16 amino acids. Germline values: CDR1 SGHRS, CDR2 YFSETQ. Trimming cost V 2 bases and J 2 bases, with 13 bases left between them. CDR3 sequence (DNA): TGCGCCAGCAGCTTTTTCCCAGGAAGCAACACCGGGGAGCTGTTTTTT. This codes for CASSFFPGSNTGELFF.